The rows below give T cell receptor beta chains drawn from one sample of a study of CD8+ T cells in alopecia areata. Sequencing was performed with immunoSEQ multiplex PCR; in TCRdb, only in-frame clones are kept and a portion is missing. The table lists some 200,000 clones, more than 55% of them singletons. What was sequenced was CD8+ T cells sorted from blood. The receptor set was obtained from a human donor in good health. The CDR3 runs from the conserved cysteine through the conserved F or W. A D gene is named only where the DNA matches it firmly. Size values are once, few and many counts, or a class for expanded clones, and some rows have none.

J gene: TRBJ1-5
D gene: .
V gene: TRBV19
clone size: .
CDR3 protein: CASSILQGNSQPQHF
CDR3 DNA: TGTGCCAGTAGTATCCTACAGGGAAATAGCCAGCCCCAGCATTTT

J gene: TRBJ2-7
D gene: .
V gene: TRBV5-8
clone size: .
CDR3 protein: CASSETDYEQYF
CDR3 DNA: TGTGCCAGCAGCGAGACGGACTACGAGCAGTACTTC

J gene: TRBJ1-1
D gene: .
V gene: TRBV9
clone size: .
CDR3 protein: CASSPGDRTEAFF
CDR3 DNA: TGTGCCAGCAGCCCGGGAGATCGGACTGAAGCTTTCTTT

J gene: TRBJ2-1
D gene: .
V gene: TRBV15
clone size: .
CDR3 protein: CATSRDRSAYNEQFF
CDR3 DNA: TGTGCCACCAGCAGAGATAGGTCTGCCTACAATGAGCAGTTCTTC

J gene: TRBJ2-1
D gene: TRBD2
V gene: TRBV4-1
clone size: few
CDR3 protein: CASSHTSGPSSDEQFF
CDR3 DNA: TGCGCCAGCAGCCACACTAGCGGTCCTAGCAGCGATGAGCAGTTCTTC

J gene: TRBJ2-1
D gene: TRBD1
V gene: TRBV6-5
clone size: once
CDR3 protein: CASSYSPLTGGHEQFF
CDR3 DNA: TGTGCCAGCAGTTACTCGCCCCTGACAGGGGGACATGAGCAGTTCTTC

J gene: TRBJ2-1
D gene: .
V gene: TRBV15
clone size: .
CDR3 protein: CATSRSLGGHEQFF
CDR3 DNA: TGTGCCACCAGCAGAAGTTTGGGGGGGCATGAGCAGTTCTTC

J gene: TRBJ1-1
D gene: .
V gene: TRBV15
clone size: few
CDR3 protein: CATSREEGPEAFF
CDR3 DNA: TGTGCCACCAGCAGAGAGGAGGGGCCCGAAGCTTTCTTT

J gene: TRBJ1-1
D gene: .
V gene: TRBV29-1
clone size: .
CDR3 protein: CSVGNTEAFF
CDR3 DNA: TGCAGCGTCGGGAACACTGAAGCTTTCTTT

J gene: TRBJ2-5
D gene: .
V gene: TRBV7-9
clone size: few
CDR3 protein: CASSMPGFGVETQYF
CDR3 DNA: TGTGCCAGCAGCATGCCGGGGTTTGGGGTGGAGACCCAGTACTTC

J gene: TRBJ2-5
D gene: .
V gene: TRBV7-9
clone size: .
CDR3 protein: CASSPYGPGAQETQYF
CDR3 DNA: TGTGCCAGCAGCCCGTACGGGCCGGGGGCCCAAGAGACCCAGTACTTC

J gene: TRBJ1-1
D gene: .
V gene: TRBV10-3
clone size: .
CDR3 protein: CAISEEGRGNTEAFF
CDR3 DNA: TGTGCCATCAGTGAGGAGGGTAGGGGGAACACTGAAGCTTTCTTT

J gene: TRBJ1-2
D gene: .
V gene: TRBV5-6
clone size: .
CDR3 protein: CASSRRASGGYGYTF
CDR3 DNA: TGTGCCAGCAGCCGGAGGGCCTCAGGCGGGTATGGCTACACCTTC

J gene: TRBJ1-2
D gene: .
V gene: TRBV29-1
clone size: .
CDR3 protein: CSVEYGNDGYTF
CDR3 DNA: TGCAGCGTTGAGTATGGGAATGATGGCTACACCTTC

J gene: TRBJ2-5
D gene: .
V gene: TRBV7-9
clone size: .
CDR3 protein: CASSLAPAGRMETQYF
CDR3 DNA: TGTGCCAGCAGCTTAGCCCCGGCAGGGAGAATGGAGACCCAGTACTTC

J gene: TRBJ2-5
D gene: .
V gene: TRBV13
clone size: .
CDR3 protein: CASSLSALPQETQYF
CDR3 DNA: TGTGCCAGCAGCTTATCTGCCTTACCCCAAGAGACCCAGTACTTC

J gene: TRBJ2-5
D gene: .
V gene: TRBV7-3
clone size: .
CDR3 protein: CASSPGGGETQYF
CDR3 DNA: TGTGCCAGCAGCCCGGGGGGCGGGGAGACCCAGTACTTC

J gene: TRBJ2-1
D gene: .
V gene: TRBV4-1
clone size: few
CDR3 protein: CASSQKGTHGNEQFF
CDR3 DNA: TGCGCCAGCAGCCAAAAGGGTACCCACGGCAATGAGCAGTTCTTC

J gene: TRBJ2-7
D gene: .
V gene: TRBV2
clone size: .
CDR3 protein: CASSWTLEQYF
CDR3 DNA: TGTGCCAGCAGTTGGACACTCGAGCAGTACTTC

J gene: TRBJ2-7
D gene: TRBD1
V gene: TRBV29-1
clone size: .
CDR3 protein: CSVQTGTYEQYF
CDR3 DNA: TGCAGCGTCCAGACAGGGACCTACGAGCAGTACTTC

J gene: TRBJ2-7
D gene: TRBD1
V gene: TRBV4-1
clone size: .
CDR3 protein: CASSQGSGQCIF
CDR3 DNA: TGCGCCAGCAGCCAAGGGTCGGGACAGTGTATATTC

J gene: TRBJ2-3
D gene: .
V gene: TRBV23-1
clone size: few
CDR3 protein: CALGSLDTQYF
CDR3 DNA: TGCGCCCTTGGGAGTCTAGATACGCAGTATTTT

J gene: TRBJ1-5
D gene: .
V gene: TRBV12-5
clone size: few
CDR3 protein: CASGSNQPQHF
CDR3 DNA: TGTGCTAGTGGCAGTAATCAGCCCCAGCATTTT

J gene: TRBJ2-3
D gene: .
V gene: TRBV10-3
clone size: .
CDR3 protein: CAISLRAADTQYF
CDR3 DNA: TGTGCCATCAGCCTTCGGGCCGCAGATACGCAGTATTTT

J gene: TRBJ2-5
D gene: .
V gene: TRBV5-4
clone size: .
CDR3 protein: CASSRHGTNQETQYF
CDR3 DNA: TGTGCCAGCAGCCGCCACGGGACAAACCAAGAGACCCAGTACTTC

J gene: TRBJ2-7
D gene: .
V gene: TRBV29-1
clone size: .
CDR3 protein: CSVEDAESYEQYF
CDR3 DNA: TGCAGCGTTGAGGACGCCGAATCCTACGAGCAGTACTTC

J gene: TRBJ2-7
D gene: TRBD2
V gene: TRBV13
clone size: .
CDR3 protein: CASSPLRGGEDEQYF
CDR3 DNA: TGTGCCAGCAGCCCTCTGCGGGGGGGCGAGGACGAGCAGTACTTC

J gene: TRBJ2-2
D gene: .
V gene: TRBV27
clone size: .
CDR3 protein: CASSTLTGISKGELFF
CDR3 DNA: TGTGCCAGCAGTACCCTCACAGGGATCTCTAAGGGGGAGCTGTTTTTT

J gene: TRBJ2-6
D gene: .
V gene: TRBV29-1
clone size: .
CDR3 protein: CSVAVGDSSSGANVLTF
CDR3 DNA: TGCAGCGTCGCGGTAGGAGACAGCTCTTCTGGGGCCAACGTCCTGACTTTC

J gene: TRBJ1-2
D gene: .
V gene: TRBV20-1
clone size: .
CDR3 protein: CSASSDGYTF
CDR3 DNA: TGCAGTGCCAGTTCCGATGGCTACACCTTC

J gene: TRBJ2-2
D gene: TRBD2
V gene: TRBV7-8
clone size: .
CDR3 protein: CASSPRGDRLGGGDTGELFF
CDR3 DNA: TGTGCCAGCAGCCCCCGGGGGGATCGCCTCGGGGGGGGAGACACCGGGGAGCTGTTTTTT

J gene: TRBJ1-2
D gene: .
V gene: TRBV5-6
clone size: .
CDR3 protein: CASSAGFWGYTF
CDR3 DNA: TGTGCCAGCAGCGCCGGGTTTTGGGGCTACACCTTC

J gene: TRBJ1-2
D gene: .
V gene: TRBV2
clone size: .
CDR3 protein: CASIRRVGGYTF
CDR3 DNA: TGTGCCAGCATTCGTCGGGTCGGTGGCTACACCTTC

J gene: TRBJ2-5
D gene: .
V gene: TRBV4-1
clone size: .
CDR3 protein: CASSQVETQYF
CDR3 DNA: TGCGCCAGCAGCCAAGTAGAGACCCAGTACTTC

J gene: TRBJ1-1
D gene: TRBD1
V gene: TRBV5-6
clone size: once
CDR3 protein: CASSLGTGEAFF
CDR3 DNA: TGTGCCAGCAGCTTGGGGACAGGGGAAGCTTTCTTT

J gene: TRBJ1-1
D gene: .
V gene: TRBV5-1
clone size: few
CDR3 protein: CASSLGQASTEAFF
CDR3 DNA: TGCGCCAGCAGCTTGGGACAGGCCAGCACTGAAGCTTTCTTT

J gene: TRBJ2-3
D gene: TRBD1
V gene: TRBV29-1
clone size: .
CDR3 protein: CSVDIGTATDTQYF
CDR3 DNA: TGCAGCGTTGATATTGGGACAGCCACAGATACGCAGTATTTT

J gene: TRBJ2-6
D gene: .
V gene: TRBV7-9
clone size: few
CDR3 protein: CASSPGGMGANVLTF
CDR3 DNA: TGTGCCAGCAGCCCTGGGGGTATGGGGGCCAACGTCCTGACTTTC

J gene: TRBJ2-6
D gene: .
V gene: TRBV30
clone size: .
CDR3 protein: CAWSGGYGANVLTF
CDR3 DNA: TGTGCCTGGAGTGGGGGTTACGGGGCCAACGTCCTGACTTTC

J gene: TRBJ1-1
D gene: TRBD1
V gene: TRBV7-9
clone size: .
CDR3 protein: CASSLPGQVNTEAFF
CDR3 DNA: TGTGCCAGCAGCTTACCGGGACAGGTGAACACTGAAGCTTTCTTT

J gene: TRBJ1-2
D gene: TRBD1
V gene: TRBV5-6
clone size: .
CDR3 protein: CASSTRQGSNYGYTF
CDR3 DNA: TGTGCCAGCAGCACCCGACAGGGGTCCAACTATGGCTACACCTTC

J gene: TRBJ1-5
D gene: .
V gene: TRBV2
clone size: few
CDR3 protein: CASSVTEFSNQPQHF
CDR3 DNA: TGTGCCAGCAGTGTAACCGAGTTTAGCAATCAGCCCCAGCATTTT

J gene: TRBJ1-2
D gene: .
V gene: TRBV9
clone size: once
CDR3 protein: CASKGEIYGYTF
CDR3 DNA: TGTGCCAGCAAAGGGGAGATCTATGGCTACACCTTC

J gene: TRBJ2-7
D gene: TRBD1
V gene: TRBV5-1
clone size: few
CDR3 protein: CASSLVGTADYEQYF
CDR3 DNA: TGCGCCAGCAGCTTGGTCGGGACAGCGGACTACGAGCAGTACTTC

J gene: TRBJ2-3
D gene: TRBD2
V gene: TRBV6-6
clone size: .
CDR3 protein: CASSRGLGADTQYF
CDR3 DNA: TGTGCCAGCAGCCGCGGACTAGGGGCAGATACGCAGTATTTT

J gene: TRBJ1-1
D gene: .
V gene: TRBV7-9
clone size: few
CDR3 protein: CASSLGGENTEAFF
CDR3 DNA: TGTGCCAGCAGCTTAGGGGGGGAAAACACTGAAGCTTTCTTT

J gene: TRBJ2-1
D gene: .
V gene: TRBV27
clone size: .
CDR3 protein: CASSLRNSLYNEQFF
CDR3 DNA: TGTGCCAGCAGCCTCAGGAACTCCCTCTACAATGAGCAGTTCTTC

J gene: TRBJ2-7
D gene: TRBD1
V gene: TRBV4-1
clone size: .
CDR3 protein: CASSPRGKQGAYEQYF
CDR3 DNA: TGCGCCAGCAGCCCAAGAGGGAAACAGGGGGCCTACGAGCAGTACTTC

J gene: TRBJ2-4
D gene: .
V gene: TRBV7-6
clone size: .
CDR3 protein: CASSGPGSKNIQYF
CDR3 DNA: TGTGCCAGCAGCGGTCCGGGTTCCAAAAACATTCAGTACTTC

J gene: TRBJ1-2
D gene: .
V gene: TRBV29-1
clone size: .
CDR3 protein: CSVEPGETYGYTF
CDR3 DNA: TGCAGCGTTGAACCAGGGGAAACCTATGGCTACACCTTC

J gene: TRBJ1-5
D gene: .
V gene: TRBV19
clone size: .
CDR3 protein: CASSPAGDSNQPQHF
CDR3 DNA: TGTGCCAGTAGTCCGGCAGGGGATTCCAATCAGCCCCAGCATTTT

J gene: TRBJ1-5
D gene: .
V gene: TRBV6-5
clone size: .
CDR3 protein: CASSYGVSYQPQHF
CDR3 DNA: TGTGCCAGCAGTTACGGCGTCAGCTATCAGCCCCAGCATTTT

J gene: TRBJ1-2
D gene: TRBD1
V gene: TRBV5-1
clone size: few
CDR3 protein: CASSPWTGGGGYTF
CDR3 DNA: TGCGCCAGCAGCCCGTGGACAGGGGGAGGAGGCTACACCTTC

J gene: TRBJ2-7
D gene: .
V gene: TRBV29-1
clone size: .
CDR3 protein: CSAGAEQYF
CDR3 DNA: TGCAGCGCCGGGGCCGAGCAGTACTTC

J gene: TRBJ1-1
D gene: .
V gene: TRBV6-6
clone size: .
CDR3 protein: CASRPLMNTEAFF
CDR3 DNA: TGTGCCAGCAGACCCCTAATGAACACTGAAGCTTTCTTT

J gene: TRBJ2-4
D gene: TRBD1
V gene: TRBV6-7
clone size: .
CDR3 protein: CASPTGVENIQYF
CDR3 DNA: TGTGCCAGCCCTACAGGGGTTGAAAACATTCAGTACTTC

J gene: TRBJ1-1
D gene: .
V gene: TRBV11-2
clone size: .
CDR3 protein: CASSSWGHVF
CDR3 DNA: TGTGCCAGCAGCTCCTGGGGACATGTCTTT